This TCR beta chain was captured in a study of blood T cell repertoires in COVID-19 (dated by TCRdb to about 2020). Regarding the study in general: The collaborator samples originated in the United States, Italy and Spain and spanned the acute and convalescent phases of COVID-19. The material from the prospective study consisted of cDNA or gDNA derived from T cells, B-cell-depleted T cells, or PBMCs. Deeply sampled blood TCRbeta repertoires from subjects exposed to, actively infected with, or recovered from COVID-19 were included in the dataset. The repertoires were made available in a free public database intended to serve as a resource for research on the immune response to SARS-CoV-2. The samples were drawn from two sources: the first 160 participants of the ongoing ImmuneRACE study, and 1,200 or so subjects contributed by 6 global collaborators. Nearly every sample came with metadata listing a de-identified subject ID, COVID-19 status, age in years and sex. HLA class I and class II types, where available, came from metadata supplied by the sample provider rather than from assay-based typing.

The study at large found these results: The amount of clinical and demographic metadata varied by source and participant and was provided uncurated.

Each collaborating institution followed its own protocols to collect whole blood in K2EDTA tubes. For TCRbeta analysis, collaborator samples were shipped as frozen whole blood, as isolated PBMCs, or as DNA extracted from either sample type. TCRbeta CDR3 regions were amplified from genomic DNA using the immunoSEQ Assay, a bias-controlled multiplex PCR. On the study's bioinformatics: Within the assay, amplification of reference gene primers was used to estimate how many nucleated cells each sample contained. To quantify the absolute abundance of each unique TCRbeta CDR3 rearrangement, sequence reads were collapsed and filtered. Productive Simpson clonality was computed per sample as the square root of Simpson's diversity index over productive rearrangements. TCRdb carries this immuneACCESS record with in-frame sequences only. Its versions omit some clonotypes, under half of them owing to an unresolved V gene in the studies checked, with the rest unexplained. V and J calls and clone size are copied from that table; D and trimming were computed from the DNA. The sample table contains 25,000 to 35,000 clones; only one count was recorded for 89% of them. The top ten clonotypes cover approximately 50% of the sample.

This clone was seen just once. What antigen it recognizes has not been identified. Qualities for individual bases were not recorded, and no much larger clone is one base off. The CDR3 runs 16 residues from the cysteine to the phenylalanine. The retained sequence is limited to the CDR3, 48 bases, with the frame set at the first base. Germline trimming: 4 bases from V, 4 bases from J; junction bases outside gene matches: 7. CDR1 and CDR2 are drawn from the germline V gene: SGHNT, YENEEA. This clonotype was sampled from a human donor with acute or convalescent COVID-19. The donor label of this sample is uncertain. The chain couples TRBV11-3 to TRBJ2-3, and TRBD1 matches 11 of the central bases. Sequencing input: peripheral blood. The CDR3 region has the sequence CASSSRGDRGADTQYF. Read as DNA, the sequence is TGTGCCAGCAGCTCCCGAGGGGACAGGGGGGCAGATACGCAGTATTTT.